These T cell receptor beta chains were read from a single sample in a study of identical twins. TCRdb re-analysed the 5' RACE reads in MiXCR, keeping a single row per CDR3 protein. The table records about 730,000 distinct CDR3 sequences, over 20% of them present only once. These data also formed part of another study, on T cells expressing NK-cell markers.

Sequenced: PBMCs. The origin of the receptors is a woman younger than 35 in good health. CDR3s include the opening cysteine and the closing phenylalanine or tryptophan. Fields, in order: D gene, J gene, clone size, V gene, CDR3 DNA, CDR3 protein. D genes are given only for firm matches. Size values are once, few and many counts, or a class for expanded clones, and some rows have none.

>NA|TRBJ2-5|NA|TRBV12-3/TRBV12-4
TGTGCCAGCAGTTTTTCGGGTTCTGAGACCCAGTACTTC
CASSFSGSETQYF
>NA|TRBJ2-3|few|TRBV12-3/TRBV12-4
TGTGCCAGCCAGGAGGGAAACACGCAGTATTTT
CASQEGNTQYF
>TRBD1|TRBJ1-2|many|TRBV29-1
TGCAGCGTTGCGAAATACGGGACAGGGGAGCAGGGCTACACCTTC
CSVAKYGTGEQGYTF
>NA|TRBJ2-1|few|TRBV9
TGTGCCAGCAGCCCCGAGGGACTTTACAATGAGCAGTTCTTC
CASSPEGLYNEQFF
>NA|TRBJ2-3|few|TRBV6-5
TGTGCCAGCAGTTACATGCCGCAGGGGGGAACAGATACGCAGTATTTT
CASSYMPQGGTDTQYF
>NA|TRBJ1-6|NA|TRBV6-1
TGTGCCAGCAGGAGGCACAGAGTAAATTCACCCCTCCACTTT
CASRRHRVNSPLHF
>TRBD1|TRBJ2-1|NA|TRBV3-1
TGTGCCAGCAGCCAATGGACAGGGGGCGGCTCTGAGCAGTTCTTC
CASSQWTGGGSEQFF
>NA|TRBJ2-1|few|TRBV27
TGTGCCAGCAGCCTCCGGGTGGGGCCGGATGAGCAGTTCTTC
CASSLRVGPDEQFF
>NA|TRBJ2-4|NA|TRBV29-1
TGCAGCGCTCTAGCTAAAAACATTCAGTACTTC
CSALAKNIQYF
>NA|TRBJ2-5|NA|TRBV29-1
TGCAGCGTTGAAGAGGAGATGGGGACCCAGTACTTC
CSVEEEMGTQYF
>NA|TRBJ2-2|NA|TRBV12-3/TRBV12-4
TGTGCCAGCAGTTGGGGAATTACCACCGGGGAGCTGTTTTTT
CASSWGITTGELFF
>TRBD1|TRBJ1-2|NA|TRBV12-3/TRBV12-4
TGTGCCAGCATCCCGGGGACAGGGGGCTTCTATGGCTACACCTTC
CASIPGTGGFYGYTF
>NA|TRBJ2-7|NA|TRBV7-2
TGTGCCAGCAGCTTACCTGGCGGAAGGGGCTCCTACGAGCAGTACTTC
CASSLPGGRGSYEQYF
>TRBD1|TRBJ2-3|many|TRBV29-1
TGCAGCGCACCGGGACAGGGGACACCAGATACGCAGTATTTT
CSAPGQGTPDTQYF
>TRBD1|TRBJ2-7|NA|TRBV11-2
TGTGCCAGCACCCCACGAGACAGGGGCGAGCAGTACTTC
CASTPRDRGEQYF
>NA|TRBJ2-6|NA|TRBV29-1
TGCAGCGTTGTAGGCGGGCAAGGGTGGGCCAACGTCCTGACTTTC
CSVVGGQGWANVLTF
>NA|TRBJ2-3|NA|TRBV7-9
TGTGCCAGCAGCGCAGGCTTAGTGAGCACAGATACGCAGTATTTT
CASSAGLVSTDTQYF
>TRBD1|TRBJ2-7|NA|TRBV6-5
TGTGCCAGCAGTTACTTGGACAGGGGCCACGAGCAGTACTTC
CASSYLDRGHEQYF
>NA|TRBJ1-1|NA|TRBV6-7
TGTGCCAGCAACATATGTTCCGACTGCCGGTGGCCCTACGCTGAAGCTTTCTTT
CASNICSDCRWPYAEAFF
>TRBD1|TRBJ2-7|many|TRBV6-1
TGTGCCAGCAGTGACACCGCCGGACAGGGGGACTCCTACGAGCAGTACTTC
CASSDTAGQGDSYEQYF
>NA|TRBJ2-1|NA|TRBV6-1
TGTGCCAGCAGTCGTACCGGGGGGCCCAATGAGCAGTTCTTC
CASSRTGGPNEQFF
>NA|TRBJ2-2|NA|TRBV12-3/TRBV12-4
TGTGCCAGCAGTCCCCGCCTTGCGGGGCCCGTCGGGGAGCTGTTTTTT
CASSPRLAGPVGELFF
>NA|TRBJ2-7|NA|TRBV13
TGTGCCAGCAGCTCGGGGGACAGCTACTACGAGCAGTACTTC
CASSSGDSYYEQYF
>NA|TRBJ2-1|NA|TRBV29-1
TGCAGCTCGGGGACTTACAATGAGCAGTTCTTC
CSSGTYNEQFF
>NA|TRBJ1-3|NA|TRBV20-1
TGCAGTGCTAGAGAGGAGCGCTCTGGAAACACCATATATTTT
CSAREERSGNTIYF
>NA|TRBJ1-1|NA|TRBV20-1
TGCAGTGCTAGTGTGGGCTCTGAAGCTTTCTTT
CSASVGSEAFF
>TRBD1|TRBJ1-1|few|TRBV5-1
TGCGCCAGCAGCTTAGGACAGGGTCACTACACTGAAGCTTTCTTT
CASSLGQGHYTEAFF
>NA|TRBJ2-7|few|TRBV20-1
TGCAGTGCCCCACGGACCTACTACGAGCAGTACTTC
CSAPRTYYEQYF
>NA|TRBJ2-1|few|TRBV29-1
TGCAGCGGGCGGGCGCAAAATGAGCAGTTCTTC
CSGRAQNEQFF
>NA|TRBJ2-1|many|TRBV10-3
TGTGCCATCGCCCTAGACCATGAGCAGTTCTTC
CAIALDHEQFF
>NA|TRBJ1-6|NA|TRBV3-1
TGTGCCAGCAGCCAAGCCACCTCACCCCTCCACTTT
CASSQATSPLHF
>NA|TRBJ2-1|few|TRBV11-1
TGTGCCAGCAGCCCAACGGGCAGGGAAGAAATTGGTTACAATGAGCAGTTCTTC
CASSPTGREEIGYNEQFF
>NA|TRBJ2-7|NA|TRBV20-1
TGCAGTGCTAGAGATTTGCGTGGCTCCTACGAGCAGTACTTC
CSARDLRGSYEQYF
>TRBD2|TRBJ2-1|few|TRBV6-5
TGTGCCAGCAGTTATAAACTAGCGGGAGGCAATGAGCAGTTCTTC
CASSYKLAGGNEQFF
>NA|TRBJ2-3|many|TRBV24-1
TGTGCCACCAGTGATCCCCAGGGGCGCGGAGATACGCAGTATTTT
CATSDPQGRGDTQYF
>NA|TRBJ1-2|few|TRBV7-3
TGTGCCAGCAGCTTGAGTGCTCGAGGGAATGATTATGGCTACACCTTC
CASSLSARGNDYGYTF
>TRBD1|TRBJ1-2|NA|TRBV9
TGTGCCAGCAGCACAAAAACAGGGGATGGCTACACCTTC
CASSTKTGDGYTF